Detailed here is one T cell receptor beta chain. Its target is not known. This entry is derived from a study of response to subunit inactivated influenza vaccine. General study findings and limits: The study's authors posited that every seasonal influenza vaccination enlists few new T cells.

In germline, CDR1 is ENHRY, CDR2 SYGVKD. This CDR3 is built from 15 residues. V was pared by 10 bases and J by 3 bases, with 13 bases of the junction left unmatched. TCRdb independently ran MiXCR on the RT-PCR reads; one entry per CDR3 protein. The data show 450,000 to 600,000 distinct CDR3 sequences, with approximately 7.3% seen just once and around 14% held by the top ten. The chain carries TRBV10-3 and TRBJ2-3, with 7 positions matching TRBD2. The receptor was isolated from a man in his fifties or sixties who received an inactivated influenza vaccine. The specimen comprised PBMCs from blood, sampled around 2 years after vaccination. The CDR3 sequence: CATRGPGGGTDTQYF. Here the CDR3 DNA reads TGTGCCACGCGGGGTCCGGGCGGGGGAACAGATACGCAGTATTTT.